A selection of T cell receptor beta chains follows, all from one sample in a study of cytomegalovirus exposure and HLA in healthy donors. Using immunoSEQ multiplex PCR, the repertoire was profiled, and TCRdb retains in-frame clones only, with some absent. The sample yields some 110,000 clones, less than 85% seen once. The sequenced material came from PBMCs. The receptor source for this set is a man aged 45-60 years in good health and CMV-seropositive. CDR3s include the opening cysteine and the closing phenylalanine or tryptophan. The order of the fields is J gene, clone size, D gene, V gene, CDR3 protein, CDR3 DNA. The D gene is left open where the match is weak. Clone sizes are given selectively: once, few, many, or a class where the clone is expanded.

j_call: TRBJ1-5
clone_size: .
d_call: TRBD1
v_call: TRBV5-1
cdr3_aa: CASSSGQGIQPQHF
cdr3_nt: TGCGCCAGCAGCTCAGGACAGGGTATTCAGCCCCAGCATTTT

j_call: TRBJ1-4
clone_size: .
d_call: .
v_call: TRBV9
cdr3_aa: CASSPGQATNEKLFF
cdr3_nt: TGTGCCAGCAGCCCTGGCCAGGCAACTAATGAAAAACTGTTTTTT

j_call: TRBJ2-3
clone_size: .
d_call: TRBD2
v_call: TRBV2
cdr3_aa: CASEAGGWADTQYF
cdr3_nt: TGTGCCTCAGAAGCGGGGGGCTGGGCAGATACGCAGTATTTT

j_call: TRBJ2-1
clone_size: .
d_call: .
v_call: TRBV5-1
cdr3_aa: CASSATSPTYNEQFF
cdr3_nt: TGCGCCAGCAGCGCCACTAGCCCGACCTACAATGAGCAGTTCTTC

j_call: TRBJ2-7
clone_size: .
d_call: TRBD2
v_call: TRBV11-2
cdr3_aa: CASSLAAGEFIEQYF
cdr3_nt: TGTGCCAGCAGCTTAGCGGCGGGAGAATTTATCGAGCAGTACTTC

j_call: TRBJ2-7
clone_size: .
d_call: TRBD1
v_call: TRBV5-1
cdr3_aa: CASSYRDRGLEQYF
cdr3_nt: TGCGCCAGCAGCTACCGGGACAGGGGGTTGGAACAGTACTTC

j_call: TRBJ1-4
clone_size: .
d_call: TRBD1
v_call: TRBV28
cdr3_aa: CASSTSGTAFATNEKLFF
cdr3_nt: TGTGCCAGCAGTACTTCCGGGACAGCCTTTGCAACTAATGAAAAACTGTTTTTT

j_call: TRBJ2-7
clone_size: .
d_call: .
v_call: TRBV10-3
cdr3_aa: CAISESKGQGLMEQYF
cdr3_nt: TGTGCCATCAGTGAGTCGAAGGGGCAGGGCTTGATGGAGCAGTACTTC

j_call: TRBJ2-7
clone_size: .
d_call: .
v_call: TRBV19
cdr3_aa: CASAPDLSYEQYF
cdr3_nt: TGTGCCAGCGCCCCAGATTTGTCCTACGAGCAGTACTTC

j_call: TRBJ1-2
clone_size: .
d_call: TRBD1
v_call: TRBV7-9
cdr3_aa: CASSFGTGNSLGGYTF
cdr3_nt: TGTGCCAGCAGCTTCGGGACAGGCAATAGTTTGGGTGGCTACACCTTC

j_call: TRBJ2-3
clone_size: .
d_call: .
v_call: TRBV5-1
cdr3_aa: CASSSTGLDTQYF
cdr3_nt: TGCGCCAGCAGCAGTACAGGGTTAGATACGCAGTATTTT

j_call: TRBJ2-5
clone_size: .
d_call: .
v_call: TRBV21-1
cdr3_aa: CASSDGQDPPQETQYF
cdr3_nt: TGTGCCAGCAGCGACGGACAGGACCCCCCCCAAGAGACCCAGTACTTC

j_call: TRBJ2-7
clone_size: .
d_call: .
v_call: TRBV6-1
cdr3_aa: CASSEVVDTGGYEQYF
cdr3_nt: TGTGCCAGCAGTGAAGTGGTGGACACGGGCGGCTACGAGCAGTACTTC

j_call: TRBJ2-5
clone_size: .
d_call: .
v_call: TRBV28
cdr3_aa: CASSSPETQYF
cdr3_nt: TGTGCCAGCAGTTCCCCGGAGACCCAGTACTTC

j_call: TRBJ2-5
clone_size: .
d_call: .
v_call: TRBV5-5
cdr3_aa: CASSLSTRTQETQYF
cdr3_nt: TGTGCCAGCAGCTTGAGTACTAGGACCCAAGAGACCCAGTACTTC

j_call: TRBJ1-1
clone_size: .
d_call: .
v_call: TRBV11-3
cdr3_aa: CASSLGVASGTEAFF
cdr3_nt: TGTGCCAGCAGCTTAGGGGTGGCTTCGGGCACTGAAGCTTTCTTT

j_call: TRBJ2-3
clone_size: once
d_call: TRBD1
v_call: TRBV2
cdr3_aa: CASSVRGTGTDTQYF
cdr3_nt: TGTGCCAGCAGTGTGAGGGGGACAGGCACAGATACGCAGTATTTT